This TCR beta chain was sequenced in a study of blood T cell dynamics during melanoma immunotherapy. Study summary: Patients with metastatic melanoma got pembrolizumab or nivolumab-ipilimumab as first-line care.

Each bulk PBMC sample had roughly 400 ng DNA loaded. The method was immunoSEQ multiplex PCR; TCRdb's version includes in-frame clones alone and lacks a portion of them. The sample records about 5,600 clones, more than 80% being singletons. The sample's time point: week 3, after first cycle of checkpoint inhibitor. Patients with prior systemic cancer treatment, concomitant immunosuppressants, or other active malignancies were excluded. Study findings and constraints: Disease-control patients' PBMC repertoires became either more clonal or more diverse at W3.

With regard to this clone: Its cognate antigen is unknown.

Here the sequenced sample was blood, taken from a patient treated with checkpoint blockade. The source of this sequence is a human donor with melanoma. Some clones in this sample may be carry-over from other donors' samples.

The CDR3 DNA follows: TGTGCCAGCAGCGGTGGACAGGGGTACACCGGGGAGCTGTTTTTT. It encodes CASSGGQGYTGELFF. J is TRBJ2-2 and V is TRBV9; 9 nucleotides align to TRBD1. Trimming at V came to 3 bases and at J to 3 bases, leaving 3 bases not matched to a gene. The germline gives CDR1 SGDLS, CDR2 YYNGEE. This CDR3 is 15 amino acids long.